Listed below are T cell receptor beta chains from one sample, sequenced in a study of cytomegalovirus exposure and HLA in healthy donors. Some clones are missing from TCRdb's copy, which holds only in-frame ones; the method was immunoSEQ multiplex PCR. Found here are approximately 110,000 clones, roughly 85% of them singletons; the top ten hold 3.1%. Sequencing was done on a sample of PBMCs. These receptors came from a woman aged 40 to 50 in good health and CMV-seronegative. Each CDR3 is given with its conserved first and last residue. Fields, in order: J gene, clone size, V gene, D gene, CDR3 protein, CDR3 DNA. A D gene is named only where the DNA matches it firmly. Clone size is not always given. Where it is, it says once, few, many or a class for expanded clones.

TRBJ2-7,NA,TRBV18,TRBD2,CASSPLGGVGNEQYF,TGTGCCAGCTCACCGCTGGGAGGGGTGGGCAACGAGCAGTACTTC
TRBJ1-1,NA,TRBV27,TRBD1,CASIQQGGLLRNTEAFF,TGTGCCAGCATCCAACAGGGGGGCCTCCTGAGGAACACTGAAGCTTTCTTT
TRBJ2-6,NA,TRBV19,NA,CASRPGAAVGANVLTF,TGTGCCAGTAGGCCTGGGGCCGCCGTGGGAGCCAACGTCCTGACTTTC
TRBJ1-4,NA,TRBV2,NA,CASSEALSGGGEKLFF,TGTGCCAGCAGTGAAGCCCTCTCGGGCGGGGGTGAAAAACTGTTTTTT
TRBJ1-1,NA,TRBV7-2,TRBD1,CASSLPDVGQVNTEAFF,TGTGCCAGCAGCCTCCCGGACGTGGGACAGGTGAACACTGAAGCTTTCTTT
TRBJ1-6,NA,TRBV5-1,NA,CASSLTGKRTYNSPLHF,TGCGCCAGCAGCCTAACAGGGAAGAGGACCTATAATTCACCCCTCCACTTT
TRBJ2-1,NA,TRBV10-3,TRBD1,CAISESWDRLRNEQFF,TGTGCCATCAGTGAGTCGTGGGACAGGCTTCGCAATGAGCAGTTCTTC
TRBJ1-5,few,TRBV6-5,NA,CASSYPRGGSNQPQHF,TGTGCCAGCAGTTACCCAAGGGGGGGTAGCAATCAGCCCCAGCATTTT
TRBJ1-3,NA,TRBV5-4,NA,CASSLDLYSGNTIYF,TGTGCCAGCAGCTTGGATCTGTACTCTGGAAACACCATATATTTT
TRBJ1-5,NA,TRBV7-6,NA,CASSLVRDQPQHF,TGTGCCAGCAGCTTAGTCAGGGATCAGCCCCAGCATTTT
TRBJ2-3,NA,TRBV4-3,NA,CASSQEGASSTDTQYF,TGCGCCAGCAGCCAAGAGGGAGCGTCTAGCACAGATACGCAGTATTTT
TRBJ2-3,NA,TRBV19,TRBD1,CASSMVGGDDTQYF,TGTGCCAGTAGTATGGTAGGGGGCGACGATACGCAGTATTTT
TRBJ1-2,NA,TRBV7-9,TRBD1,CASSPRTGHYGYTF,TGTGCCAGCAGCCCCAGGACAGGGCACTATGGCTACACCTTC
TRBJ1-4,NA,TRBV18,NA,CASSLESFNEKLFF,TGTGCCAGCTCACTGGAGTCCTTTAATGAAAAACTGTTTTTT
TRBJ2-7,NA,TRBV30,NA,CAWSVGGSSYEQYF,TGTGCCTGGAGTGTCGGGGGAAGCTCCTACGAGCAGTACTTC
TRBJ1-1,NA,TRBV7-8,NA,CASRDQGRTEAFF,TGTGCCAGCAGAGACCAGGGCAGAACCGAAGCTTTCTTT
TRBJ2-7,NA,TRBV6-5,TRBD1,CASSYMAGQDYEQYF,TGTGCCAGCAGTTACATGGCGGGACAGGACTACGAGCAGTACTTC
TRBJ1-1,once,TRBV7-2,NA,CASSLVTGQNTEAFF,TGTGCCAGCAGCTTAGTTACGGGACAGAACACTGAAGCTTTCTTT
TRBJ2-7,NA,TRBV4-3,NA,CASSQDHSGNPYEQYF,TGCGCCAGCAGCCAAGACCACTCAGGGAATCCCTACGAGCAGTACTTC
TRBJ2-1,few,TRBV2,TRBD2,CASINVRTREGEQFF,TGTGCCAGCATAAACGTCCGCACCCGGGAGGGAGAGCAGTTCTTC
TRBJ1-2,NA,TRBV28,NA,CASSLSGIREYGYTF,TGTGCCAGCAGTTTATCCGGTATACGGGAATATGGCTACACCTTC
TRBJ1-1,NA,TRBV6-5,NA,CASSYRGVAIEAFF,TGTGCCAGCAGTTACCGGGGAGTAGCCATTGAAGCTTTCTTT
TRBJ2-5,NA,TRBV5-6,NA,CASSLGLLQETQYF,TGTGCCAGCAGCTTGGGACTACTCCAAGAGACCCAGTACTTC
TRBJ1-1,NA,TRBV7-8,TRBD1,CASSLVGTGLNTEAFF,TGTGCCAGCAGCTTAGTAGGGACAGGGTTGAACACTGAAGCTTTCTTT
TRBJ2-7,NA,TRBV10-2,NA,CASSDPYEQYF,TGCGCCAGCTCAGATCCCTACGAGCAGTACTTC
TRBJ2-5,once,TRBV18,TRBD2,CASSPLAGGPQETQYF,TGTGCCAGCTCACCGTTAGCGGGAGGCCCCCAAGAGACCCAGTACTTC
TRBJ2-3,NA,TRBV9,TRBD2,CASSVVAGLATQYF,TGTGCCAGCAGCGTAGTAGCGGGATTAGCTACGCAGTATTTT
TRBJ1-3,NA,TRBV10-3,NA,CAISTDSGNTIYF,TGTGCCATCAGTACAGACTCTGGAAACACCATATATTTT
TRBJ1-5,few,TRBV6-5,NA,CASSYSSETNQPQHF,TGTGCCAGCAGTTACTCTTCGGAGACCAATCAGCCCCAGCATTTT
TRBJ2-5,NA,TRBV28,TRBD1,CASRTGPQETQYF,TGTGCCAGCAGGACAGGGCCCCAAGAGACCCAGTACTTC
TRBJ2-4,NA,TRBV2,NA,CASSPTDIQYF,TGTGCCAGCAGTCCCACGGACATTCAGTACTTC
TRBJ1-1,NA,TRBV5-1,NA,CASSWGGEEAFF,TGCGCCAGCAGCTGGGGGGGGGAGGAAGCTTTCTTT
TRBJ1-5,NA,TRBV2,NA,CASSDRNSNQPQHF,TGTGCCAGCAGTGACAGAAATAGCAATCAGCCCCAGCATTTT
TRBJ1-2,once,TRBV2,TRBD1,CASSRQGGGYGYTF,TGTGCCAGCAGTAGACAGGGTGGAGGCTATGGCTACACCTTC
TRBJ2-3,NA,TRBV6-5,NA,CASSSSDYTQYF,TGTGCCAGCAGTTCGAGCGATTATACGCAGTATTTT
TRBJ1-2,few,TRBV30,NA,CAWNRVEAGYTF,TGTGCCTGGAACAGGGTAGAGGCTGGCTACACCTTC
TRBJ2-4,NA,TRBV5-1,TRBD1,CASSPGGGQGIQYF,TGCGCCAGCAGCCCAGGGGGGGGACAGGGAATTCAGTACTTC
TRBJ2-7,NA,TRBV30,TRBD2,CAWSQREGPYEQYF,TGTGCCTGGAGTCAGCGGGAGGGCCCCTACGAGCAGTACTTC
TRBJ1-1,NA,TRBV6-5,NA,CASGGGRSNTEAFF,TGTGCCAGCGGGGGAGGCAGGTCAAACACTGAAGCTTTCTTT
TRBJ1-6,NA,TRBV4-3,NA,CASSQDVRESPLHF,TGCGCCAGCAGCCAAGATGTAAGGGAGTCACCCCTCCACTTT
TRBJ1-2,NA,TRBV6-5,NA,CASSYSGRNPYGYTF,TGTGCCAGCAGTTACTCAGGGAGGAACCCCTATGGCTACACCTTC
TRBJ1-5,once,TRBV19,TRBD1,CASSTKRIGTGGNQPQHF,TGTGCCAGTAGCACTAAACGTATTGGGACAGGGGGCAATCAGCCCCAGCATTTT
TRBJ2-2,NA,TRBV4-3,TRBD2,CASSQERSRGRLGGELFF,TGCGCCAGCAGCCAAGAAAGATCGCGCGGGAGATTAGGCGGGGAGCTGTTTTTT
TRBJ2-7,NA,TRBV6-1,TRBD2,CASSVLADSYEQYF,TGTGCCAGCAGTGTCCTAGCGGATTCCTACGAGCAGTACTTC